The 3 T cell receptor beta chains presented below share a single source sample, sequenced in a study of T cell responses to AZD1222 COVID-19 vaccine. The data were produced by immunoSEQ multiplex PCR, yet TCRdb's version contains in-frame clones alone and is incomplete. In the table there are approximately 150,000 clones, over 90% of which are singletons. The sequencing here drew on peripheral blood, taken on day 0 of AZD1222 vaccination. The receptor source for this set is an adult in good health.

The chain uses TRBV11-3 and TRBJ2-1, with a weak D call TRBD1 (6 bases). Germline V CDR1 and CDR2: SGHNT, YENEEA. V shed 4 bases and J shed 4 bases, with 14 bases lying between them. There are 15 residues in the CDR3. The CDR3 nucleotides read TGTGCCAGCAGCTCCCGACAGGAGCTGTACAATGAGCAGTTCTTC. Amino acid sequence: CASSSRQELYNEQFF.

V gene TRBV5-3 combines with J gene TRBJ2-7; 11 bases align to TRBD2. TRBV5-3 is recorded as an ORF, its role being uncertain. The trim removed 0 bases at V and 2 bases at J, leaving 4 bases unmatched. The CDR3 consists of 16 residues. This chain's CDR3 is CARSLALSGGAYEQYF. The DNA of the CDR3 is TGTGCCAGAAGCTTGGCCCTTAGCGGGGGGGCCTACGAGCAGTACTTC.

The chain uses TRBV27 and TRBJ1-5, with D maybe TRBD1 (5 bases). The germline CDR1 and CDR2 sequences are MNHEY and SMNVEV (reference sequence). V was shortened by 3 bases and J by 4 bases, with 13 bases between the two germline ends. The CDR3 spans 15 residues. CDR3 sequence reads: CASSLTLEGNQPQHF. In nucleotides, the CDR3 is TGTGCCAGCAGTTTGACCTTGGAGGGGAATCAGCCCCAGCATTTT.